The source of this T cell receptor beta chain is a study of T cells after yellow fever vaccination. This clonotype was observed many times. UMIs were added to TCR cDNA along with a universal primer site when it was made by 5'RACE template switching. One entry per CDR3 protein, called by TCRdb with MiXCR from the 5' RACE reads. The data show about 310,000 distinct CDR3 sequences, approximately 3.8% seen once. The specimen was PBMCs, collected on the day of the yellow fever booster vaccination. The source of this sequence is a man between 18 and 29 years old who received the YFV17D yellow fever vaccine.

In DNA form, the CDR3 reads TGTGCCAGCAGCTTAAACAGATACACAGATACGCAGTATTTT. Its protein product is CASSLNRYTDTQYF. The V call is TRBV7-3, the J call TRBJ2-3; D is unresolved. V dropped 1 base and J dropped 2 bases, with 7 bases sitting between them. CDR3 size: 14 residues. Germline V gives CDR1 SGHTA, CDR2 FQGTGA.